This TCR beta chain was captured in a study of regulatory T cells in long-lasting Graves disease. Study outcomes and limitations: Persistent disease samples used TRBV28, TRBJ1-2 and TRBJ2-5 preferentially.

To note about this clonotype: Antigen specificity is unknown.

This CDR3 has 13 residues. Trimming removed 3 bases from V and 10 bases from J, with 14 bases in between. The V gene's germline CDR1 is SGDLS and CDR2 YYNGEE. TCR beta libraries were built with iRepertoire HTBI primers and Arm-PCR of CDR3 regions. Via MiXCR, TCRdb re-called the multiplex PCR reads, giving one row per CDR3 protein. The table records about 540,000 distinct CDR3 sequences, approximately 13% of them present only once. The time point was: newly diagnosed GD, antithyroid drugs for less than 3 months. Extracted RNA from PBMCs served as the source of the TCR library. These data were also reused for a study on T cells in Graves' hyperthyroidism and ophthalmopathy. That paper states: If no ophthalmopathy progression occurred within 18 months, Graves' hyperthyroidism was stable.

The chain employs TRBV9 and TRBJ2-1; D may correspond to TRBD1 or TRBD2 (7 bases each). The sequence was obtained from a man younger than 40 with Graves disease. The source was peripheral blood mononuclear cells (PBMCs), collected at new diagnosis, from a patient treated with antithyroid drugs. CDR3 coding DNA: TGTGCCAGCAGCGCCAACAGGGGAGGGGAGCAGTTCTTC. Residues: CASSANRGGEQFF.